One sample yielded the 17 T cell receptor beta chains listed below, sequenced in a study of blood T cell repertoires in COVID-19. Sequenced by immunoSEQ multiplex PCR; TCRdb stores in-frame clones only, minus some. The sample has roughly 400,000 clones, roughly 89% seen once; the top ten hold around 10%. The sample taken for sequencing was PBMCs or T cells enriched from blood (not recorded which). Every receptor here comes from a woman aged 45-65 years who had recovered from COVID-19.

The chain links TRBV3-1 (or the pseudogene TRBV3-2) to TRBJ1-1, with TRBD1 as a possible D gene (5 bases). V lost 4 bases and J 10 bases, leaving 16 bases between the germline ends. The V gene's germline CDR1 is LGHDT and CDR2 YNNKEL (reference sequence). The CDR3 length is 13 residues. DNA of the CDR3: TGTGCCAGCAGCCGGAAAACAGGCTACGGAGCTTTCTTT. This codes for CASSRKTGYGAFF.

This clone is a singleton in its sample. The chain employs TRBV4-1 and TRBJ1-6, with D unresolved. CDR3 size: 15 residues. V was pared by 3 bases and J by 0 bases, with 6 bases between. CDR1 and CDR2 from the germline V gene are MGHRA and YSYEKL. Here the CDR3 DNA reads TGCGCCAGCAGCCAGTTCGGCTCCTATAATTCACCCCTCCACTTT. This gives the protein CASSQFGSYNSPLHF.

The V gene is TRBV12-3 or TRBV12-4, the J gene TRBJ1-2; possibly TRBD1 for D (5 bases). The V end was cut by 7 bases, the J end by 5 bases, with 14 bases between. CDR3 length: 13 amino acids. As DNA, the CDR3 is TGTGCCAGCACGTCCTTCGGGACTTATGGCTACACCTTC. It encodes CASTSFGTYGYTF.

The chain has TRBV5-1 and TRBJ2-3; D unresolved. The germline V and J ends were trimmed by 5 bases and 2 bases, with 12 bases remaining between them. The germline V gene has CDR1 SGHRS and CDR2 YFSETQ. The CDR3 runs to 14 residues. In DNA, the CDR3 is TGCGCCAGCAGACCGTTAACTCTCACAGATACGCAGTATTTT. Translated: CASRPLTLTDTQYF. The full variable domain, completed using reference TRBV5-1 and TRBJ2-3, is KAGVTQTPRYLIKTRGQQVTLSCSPISGHRSVSWYQQTPGQGLQFLFEYFSETQRNKGNFPGRFSGRQFSNSRSEMNVSTLELGDSALYLCASRPLTLTDTQYFGPGTRLTVL.

V gene TRBV5-1 combines with J gene TRBJ2-5, with 7 bases lining up with TRBD1. Germline loops: CDR1 SGHRS, CDR2 YFSETQ. This CDR3 has 15 amino acids. With 0 bases clipped from V and 4 bases from J, the junction kept 6 bases outside the gene matches. The CDR3: CASSLANRGTETQYF. CDR3 bases: TGCGCCAGCAGCTTGGCCAACAGGGGTACAGAGACCCAGTACTTC.

V is TRBV27 and J is TRBJ2-7; 13 bases line up with TRBD2. Germline assignment: CDR1 MNHEY and CDR2 SMNVEV (reference sequence). J gave up 2 bases and V 2 bases, and 6 bases lay outside the gene matches. This CDR3 has 17 amino acids. This chain's CDR3 is CASSLTGTSGVPYEQYF. The CDR3 region has the DNA TGTGCCAGCAGTTTAACCGGGACTAGCGGGGTCCCCTACGAGCAGTACTTC.

This chain joins TRBV6-1 and TRBJ1-5; D is ambiguous. Germline CDR1 is MNHNS and CDR2 is SASEGT. Trimming left V 3 bases short and J 0 bases short, with 9 bases between. The CDR3 loop spans 15 amino acids. The CDR3 here is CASSDGQYSNQPQHF. The CDR3 DNA sequence: TGTGCCAGCAGTGATGGGCAGTATAGCAATCAGCCCCAGCATTTT.

The rearrangement links TRBV11-2 to TRBJ2-7, with D maybe TRBD1 (6 bases). The V gene's germline CDR1 is SGHAT and CDR2 FQNNGV. There are 12 residues in the CDR3. V lost 2 bases and J lost 7, with 9 bases in between. Written as DNA, the CDR3 is TGTGCCAGCAGCTTACAGGGGTGGGAGCAGTACTTC. This encodes CASSLQGWEQYF.

This chain links TRBV18 with TRBJ1-3; D gene uncertain. The CDR3 extends over 16 amino acids. The germline CDR1 and CDR2 sequences are KGHSH and LQKENI. The V gene lost 0 bases and the J gene lost 2 bases, with 11 bases spanning the gap. CDR3: CASSPPLSGAGNTIYF. The DNA of the CDR3 is TGTGCCAGCTCACCACCGCTTAGTGGAGCTGGAAACACCATATATTTT.

This sequence joins TRBV5-6 and TRBJ1-5; 7 bases map to TRBD1. Germline CDR1 SGHDT, CDR2 YYEEEE. The CDR3 is made up of 15 amino acids. Trimming removed 4 bases from V and 4 bases from J; junction bases left unmatched: 8. CDR3 residues: CASSSRDRLNQPQHF. In DNA form, the CDR3 reads TGTGCCAGCAGCAGCCGGGACAGATTAAATCAGCCCCAGCATTTT.

V is TRBV25-1 and J is TRBJ2-3, with 7 bases matching TRBD1. Per the germline V gene, CDR1 is MGHDK and CDR2 is SYGVNS. V dropped 5 bases and J dropped 2; count of bases not matched to a gene: 16. There are 18 residues in the CDR3. DNA for the CDR3: TGTGCCAGCAGTCCATTAGGGCCGGGACAGACTCCCACAGATACGCAGTATTTT. Encoded protein: CASSPLGPGQTPTDTQYF.

Only a few counts were recorded for this clone. The V gene is TRBV11-2, the J gene TRBJ2-1, with 7 bases identical to TRBD1. V shed 5 bases, J shed 2 bases, and the junction held 6 bases outside the gene matches. The germline V gene has CDR1 SGHAT and CDR2 FQNNGV. The CDR3 spans 15 residues. CDR3 DNA: TGTGCCAGCAGCCCGACAGGGCAAACCTACAATGAGCAGTTCTTC. It specifies CASSPTGQTYNEQFF.

This chain connects TRBV7-9 to TRBJ2-2; 9 nucleotides line up with TRBD1. This CDR3 is built from 18 residues. Germline CDR1 is SEHNR and CDR2 is FQNEAQ (reference sequence). V lost 5 bases, J lost 1 base, and 11 bases stayed unmatched. The CDR3 bases are TGTGCCAGCAGCACCCAAACACCGGGACAGGGGAACACCGGGGAGCTGTTTTTT. It codes for CASSTQTPGQGNTGELFF.

The chain has TRBV11-2 and TRBJ2-2; the D is unclear. Germline CDR1 is SGHAT and CDR2 is FQNNGV. Trimming stripped 5 bases from V and 0 bases from J, with 13 bases between. The CDR3 is 16 amino acids. The CDR3 DNA follows: TGTGCCAGCAGCCCTCAGGCCACAGCGAACACCGGGGAGCTGTTTTTT. Its translation: CASSPQATANTGELFF.

This clone came up once. Other DNA sequences from this sample encode an identical CDR3 as well. This chain joins TRBV18 and TRBJ1-2; TRBD1 aligns across 7 bases. The CDR3 length is 12 residues. Trimming removed 2 bases from V and 8 bases from J; junction bases left unmatched: 2. Germline-derived CDR1 and CDR2 are KGHSH and LQKENI. This CDR3 is CASSPDRAGYTF. CDR3 DNA: TGTGCCAGCTCACCAGACAGGGCGGGCTACACCTTC.

The rearrangement uses TRBV9 and TRBJ2-5; 10 positions agree with TRBD2. The CDR3 has 18 residues. Germline V CDR1 and CDR2: SGDLS, YYNGEE. The ends lost 4 bases at V and 0 bases at J; junction bases unmatched: 12. The CDR3 DNA reads as TGTGCCAGCAGCCCCGCCCTTAGCGGGGGGACGTACCAAGAGACCCAGTACTTC. Residues: CASSPALSGGTYQETQYF.

The chain employs TRBV12-3 or TRBV12-4 and TRBJ2-7; TRBD1 is a possible D gene (5 bases). The CDR3 contains 13 residues. V lost 2 bases and J 3 bases, leaving 8 bases between the germline ends. The CDR3 nucleotides read TGTGCCAGCAGTTTACTGACAGACTACGAGCAGTACTTC. Amino acid sequence: CASSLLTDYEQYF.